A single sample gave rise to the 32 T cell receptor beta chains below, sequenced in a study of OX40 agonist ivuxolimab in advanced cancers. Using immunoSEQ multiplex PCR, the repertoire was profiled, and TCRdb retains in-frame clones only, with some absent. The sample has some 19,000 clones, about three quarters seen once. The sample was CD4+ or CD8+ T cells sorted from blood, taken in a trial of the OX40 agonist ivuxolimab. All receptors come from an adult with an advanced solid tumor such as melanoma, head and neck, liver or kidney cancer.

The V and J genes are TRBV6-5 and TRBJ1-5, with D perhaps TRBD1 (5 bases). V was trimmed by 8 bases and J by 6 bases, leaving 14 bases between them. Germline V gene data show CDR1 as MNHEY and CDR2 as SVGAGI. The CDR3 spans 13 residues. The CDR3 coding sequence is TGTGCCAGCCGGGCGGGGGAGGCTCAGCCCCAGCATTTT. Translated, it gives CASRAGEAQPQHF.

The chain recombines TRBV11-2 with TRBJ1-1; 11 bases are shared with TRBD1. This CDR3 region has 14 residues. Germline values: CDR1 SGHAT, CDR2 FQNNGV. Trimming at V came to 1 base and at J to 10 bases, leaving 5 bases not matched to a gene. The DNA of the CDR3 is TGTGCCAGCAGCTTAGTCGGACAGGGGGCCGGAGCTTTCTTT. Encoded protein: CASSLVGQGAGAFF.

V is TRBV11-2 and J is TRBJ2-1, with D unresolved. V was pared by 0 bases and J by 6 bases, with 9 bases between. Per the germline V gene, CDR1 is SGHAT and CDR2 is FQNNGV. This CDR3 contains 14 residues. The CDR3 region has the DNA TGTGCCAGCAGCTTAGACTTGGCCTCCAATGAGCAGTTCTTC. It translates to CASSLDLASNEQFF. The entire variable domain, with the rest obtained from reference TRBV11-2 and TRBJ2-1, is as follows: EAGVAQSPRYKIIEKRQSVAFWCNPISGHATLYWYQQILGQGPKLLIQFQNNGVVDDSQLPKDRFSAERLKGVDSTLKIQPAKLEDSAVYLCASSLDLASNEQFFGPGTRLTVL.

The rearrangement uses TRBV19 and TRBJ1-6; TRBD1 might be the D (5 bases). V gave up 3 bases and J gave up 9 bases, with 12 bases separating them. Germline CDR1 reads LNHDA; CDR2 reads SQIVND (reference sequence). CDR3 length: 14 residues. In DNA form, the CDR3 reads TGTGCCAGTAGTATTGACAGCGAAGGTTCACCCCTCCACTTT. It translates to CASSIDSEGSPLHF.

The chain joins TRBV11-2 to TRBJ1-3; TRBD1 matches at 7 bases. There are 15 residues in the CDR3. The germline V gene has CDR1 SGHAT and CDR2 FQNNGV. J was trimmed by 1 base and V by 5 bases; bases with no gene match: 5. In DNA form, the CDR3 reads TGTGCCAGCAGCCGACAGGGAAGATCTGGAAACACCATATATTTT. It yields the protein CASSRQGRSGNTIYF.

The chain employs TRBV5-1 and TRBJ2-3; TRBD2 aligns across 7 bases. The CDR3 has 14 amino acids. V shed 0 bases and J 5 bases; nucleotides not matched to a gene: 3. CDR1 is SGHRS and CDR2 is YFSETQ in the germline V gene. The CDR3 loop reads CASSLEASGDTQYF. The CDR3 nucleotides are TGCGCCAGCAGCTTGGAAGCTAGCGGAGATACGCAGTATTTT.

Here the CDR3 DNA reads TGTGCCAGCAGTCCCAGACAGGGGGGGGAGCTGTTTTTT. Amino acid sequence: CASSPRQGGELFF. The chain uses TRBV2 and TRBJ2-2; 8 bases align to TRBD1. With 5 bases clipped from V and 8 bases from J, the junction kept 4 bases outside the gene matches. The CDR3 extends over 13 amino acids. From germline, CDR1 is SNHLY and CDR2 FYNNEI.

The gene calls are TRBV27 and TRBJ2-7, with 13 nucleotides matching TRBD2. Germline V gene data show CDR1 as MNHEY and CDR2 as SMNVEV (reference sequence). This CDR3 is built from 17 residues. The J segment lost 3 bases and the V segment lost 5 bases, leaving 10 bases of the junction unmatched. CDR3 in amino acids: CASSLRTSGSAHYEQYF. The CDR3 region has the DNA TGTGCCAGCAGTCTAAGGACTAGCGGGAGTGCCCACTACGAGCAGTACTTC.

This clone occurred once. The chain combines TRBV11-2 with TRBJ2-2, with 8 bases matching TRBD1. Germline values: CDR1 SGHAT, CDR2 FQNNGV. This CDR3 has 15 amino acids. The trim removed 3 bases at V and 5 bases at J, leaving 5 bases unmatched. CDR3 in DNA: TGTGCCAGCAGCTTGCAGGGGGCAGGGACCGGGGAGCTGTTTTTT. Amino acid sequence: CASSLQGAGTGELFF.

CDR3: CASSQGQGDGEQFF. CDR3 nucleotide sequence: TGTGCCAGCAGCCAAGGACAGGGGGACGGTGAGCAGTTCTTC. The gene calls are TRBV7-9 and TRBJ2-1; TRBD1 agrees at 10 bases. Germline V gives CDR1 SEHNR, CDR2 FQNEAQ (reference sequence). V shed 5 bases and J 9 bases; nucleotides not matched to a gene: 7. The CDR3 is 14 residues long.

This chain connects TRBV7-2 to TRBJ2-1; TRBD2 agrees at 9 bases. The CDR3 runs 16 residues. Trimming cost V 4 bases and J 0 bases; bases outside gene matches: 4. Germline V gene data show CDR1 as SGHTA and CDR2 as FQGNSA. The chain's CDR3 is CASSSSGGSSYNEQFF. CDR3 in DNA: TGTGCCAGCAGCTCAAGCGGGGGGAGCTCCTACAATGAGCAGTTCTTC.

This clone was seen more than once but under ten times. The J gene is TRBJ1-1, the V gene TRBV30; D gene ambiguous. V was clipped by 4 bases and J by 1 base, with 7 bases between them. The germline V gene has CDR1 GTSNPN and CDR2 SVGIG (reference sequence). The length of the CDR3 is 12 residues. In DNA, the CDR3 is TGTGCCTGGAACAGAGCGAACACTGAAGCTTTCTTT. Translation: CAWNRANTEAFF. Filled out from reference TRBV30 and TRBJ1-1, the complete variable domain reads SQTIHQWPATLVQPVGSPLSLECTVEGTSNPNLYWYRQAAGRGLQLLFYSVGIGQISSEVPQNLSASRPQDRQFILSSKKLLLSDSGFYLCAWNRANTEAFFGQGTRLTVV.

The gene calls are TRBV6-4 and TRBJ2-3; TRBD2 matches 12 bases. V shed 5 bases and J 3 bases; nucleotides not matched to a gene: 6. The CDR3 covers 16 residues. Looked up from germline, CDR1 is MRHNA and CDR2 is SNTAGT. Written as DNA, the CDR3 is TGTGCCAGCAGTCCTAGCGGGGGGGCCGGAACAGATACGCAGTATTTT. As protein: CASSPSGGAGTDTQYF.

The chain links TRBV11-3 to TRBJ2-5, with 7 bases fitting TRBD1. The CDR3 runs to 15 residues. Germline V CDR1 and CDR2: SGHNT, YENEEA. The V segment lost 1 base and the J segment 3 bases; nucleotides outside the gene matches: 5. The DNA of the CDR3 is TGTGCCAGCAGCTTAGGGGGACAGAGGAAAGAGACCCAGTACTTC. It encodes CASSLGGQRKETQYF.

This chain links TRBV25-1 with TRBJ2-2; the D gene is possibly TRBD1 (6 bases). Trimming cost V 6 bases and J 0 bases, with 11 bases left between them. CDR3 length: 15 amino acids. CDR1 is MGHDK and CDR2 is SYGVNS in the germline V gene. In DNA, the CDR3 is TGTGCCAGCAGACCGACAGGTTCGAACACCGGGGAGCTGTTTTTT. This codes for CASRPTGSNTGELFF.

The CDR3 region has the DNA TGCAGCGCCCAGAGGGGGACAGCGAACACTGAAGCTTTCTTT. Protein sequence: CSAQRGTANTEAFF. The chain couples TRBV29-1 to TRBJ1-1; 7 positions agree with TRBD1. The V segment lost 7 bases and the J segment 1 base; nucleotides outside the gene matches: 9. Germline-derived CDR1 and CDR2 are SQVTM and ANQGSEA. The CDR3 is 14 residues long.

This clone was recorded only once. V gene TRBV6-1 combines with J gene TRBJ2-1, with 11 bases fitting TRBD2. The trim removed 5 bases at V and 5 bases at J, leaving 5 bases unmatched. Germline CDR1 is MNHNS and CDR2 is SASEGT. The CDR3 loop spans 15 amino acids. The CDR3 protein is CASSRGLADNNEQFF. CDR3 DNA sequence: TGTGCCAGCAGTCGGGGACTAGCGGACAACAATGAGCAGTTCTTC.

V and J are TRBV19 and TRBJ2-2; TRBD1 might be the D (5 bases). This CDR3 spans 15 amino acids. CDR1 is LNHDA and CDR2 is SQIVND in the germline V gene (reference sequence). V was trimmed by 7 bases and J by 7 bases, leaving 19 bases between them. The CDR3 DNA follows: TGTGCCAGTAACATGAACGACGGCGACAGCGGGGAGCTGTTTTTT. This translates into CASNMNDGDSGELFF.

The rearrangement uses TRBV4-2 and TRBJ1-1, with 7 bases identical to TRBD1. The CDR3 is made up of 14 amino acids. CDR1 is LGHNA and CDR2 is YNFKEQ in the germline V gene. Germline trimming cut 4 bases from V and 4 bases from J; bases unmatched to any gene: 6. The CDR3 bases are TGTGCCAGCAGCCGAGCCCAGGGGGTCACTGAAGCTTTCTTT. This codes for CASSRAQGVTEAFF.

The chain joins TRBV15 to TRBJ2-6; no clear D gene. CDR3 length: 14 amino acids. Germline CDR1 LNHNV, CDR2 YYDKDF (reference sequence). V shed 3 bases and J shed 2 bases, with 5 bases lying between them. CDR3 in DNA: TGTGCCACCAGCAGGAACCCTGGGGCCAACGTCCTGACTTTC. This encodes CATSRNPGANVLTF.

The V and J genes are TRBV2 and TRBJ1-4; D might be TRBD1 (6 bases). This CDR3 is built from 17 residues. With 4 bases removed from V and 7 bases from J, the gap between germline ends came to 22 bases. CDR1 and CDR2 (germline): SNHLY, FYNNEI. The CDR3 coding sequence is TGTGCCAGCAGTGGAGGCGCAGGGGCCCCTTTAGGTGAAAAACTGTTTTTT. It yields the protein CASSGGAGAPLGEKLFF.

The chain recombines TRBV14 with TRBJ1-2; D is perhaps TRBD1 (5 bases). CDR3 size: 17 residues. V was pared by 4 bases and J by 6 bases, with 24 bases between. The germline V gene encodes CDR1 SGHDN and CDR2 FVKESK. CDR3 DNA sequence: TGTGCCAGCAGCCCCAGGGCCTTTGCGCCTGTTAGGGATGGCTACACCTTC. It translates to CASSPRAFAPVRDGYTF.

V and J are TRBV19 and TRBJ2-5; D may be TRBD1 (5 bases). Trimming removed 5 bases from V and 6 bases from J, with 19 bases in between. Germline V gene data show CDR1 as LNHDA and CDR2 as SQIVND (reference sequence). There are 15 residues in the CDR3. CDR3 sequence reads: CASSHNAQGTKTQYF. The CDR3 DNA reads TGTGCCAGTAGTCACAACGCTCAGGGAACCAAGACCCAGTACTTC.

The V call is TRBV7-6, the J call TRBJ1-2; possibly TRBD1 for D (6 bases). This CDR3 has 13 amino acids. CDR1 is SGHVS and CDR2 is FNYEAQ in the germline V gene. Trimming removed 5 bases from V and 4 bases from J, with 11 bases in between. CDR3 residues: CASSQTGAYGYTF. Written as DNA, the CDR3 is TGTGCCAGCAGCCAGACAGGAGCCTATGGCTACACCTTC.

This clone was counted a single time. V is TRBV2 and J is TRBJ2-3, with D possibly TRBD1 on 5 matching bases. This CDR3 contains 13 residues. Trimming cost V 8 bases and J 2 bases, with 11 bases left between them. CDR1 is SNHLY, CDR2 FYNNEI, per germline. CDR3 bases: TGTGCCAGCCGGTCCAGGGCCACAGATACGCAGTATTTT. It yields the protein CASRSRATDTQYF.

J is TRBJ2-7 and V is TRBV14, with 7 bases that match TRBD1. Germline V gene lookup returns CDR1 SGHDN and CDR2 FVKESK. This CDR3 has 14 amino acids. Unmatched junction bases numbered 4, after V lost 3 bases and J lost 2 bases. The CDR3 DNA follows: TGTGCCAGCAGCCACCGGACAGGTACCTACGAGCAGTACTTC. It yields the protein CASSHRTGTYEQYF.

The chain recombines TRBV30 with TRBJ2-7; 12 bases map to TRBD2. With V trimmed by 3 bases and J by 5 bases, 11 bases remained unmatched. The CDR3 has 16 residues. Germline lookup yields CDR1 GTSNPN and CDR2 SVGIG (reference sequence). The CDR3 loop reads CAWSEVRLAGDHEQYF. Written as DNA, the CDR3 is TGTGCCTGGAGCGAGGTGCGACTAGCGGGAGACCACGAGCAGTACTTC.

The CDR3 region is CASSVGAGEDIQYF. In DNA form, the CDR3 reads TGTGCCAGCAGCGTAGGCGCGGGAGAAGACATTCAGTACTTC. V is TRBV9 and J is TRBJ2-4; 7 bases are shared with TRBD2. From germline, CDR1 is SGDLS and CDR2 YYNGEE. The CDR3 loop spans 14 amino acids. The junction had 5 bases not matched to a gene; V was cut back by 0 bases and J by 8 bases.

The chain joins TRBV6-6 to TRBJ2-3; TRBD1 might be the D (5 bases). Between the trimmed V and J ends, which lost 0 bases and 4 bases, there was a span of 11 bases. The germline V gene encodes CDR1 MNHNY and CDR2 SVGAGI (reference sequence). This CDR3 contains 15 residues. The CDR3 coding sequence is TGTGCCAGCAGTTACTCTCAGGGCCTCTCAGATACGCAGTATTTT. It codes for CASSYSQGLSDTQYF.

The chain uses TRBV7-9 and TRBJ1-5; D unclear. The CDR3 extends over 16 amino acids. Germline CDR1 reads SEHNR; CDR2 reads FQNEAQ (reference sequence). Trimming stripped 1 base from V and 0 bases from J, with 10 bases between. The CDR3 DNA reads TGTGCCAGCAGCTTAGTTTCCACTTCTAGCAATCAGCCCCAGCATTTT. Residues: CASSLVSTSSNQPQHF.

This clone has just one count. The CDR3 is CSGWDNEQFF. The CDR3 DNA reads as TGCAGCGGTTGGGACAATGAGCAGTTCTTC. The chain recombines TRBV29-1 with TRBJ2-1; D gene ambiguous. This CDR3 is 10 amino acids long. In germline, CDR1 is SQVTM, CDR2 ANQGSEA. The germline V and J ends were trimmed by 7 bases and 5 bases, with 6 bases remaining between them.

V gene TRBV7-6 combines with J gene TRBJ2-5; D possibly uses TRBD1 or TRBD2 (5 bases each). The CDR3 covers 14 residues. V dropped 2 bases and J dropped 5 bases, with 12 bases sitting between them. CDR1 is SGHVS, CDR2 FNYEAQ, per germline. Here the CDR3 reads CASSLSYRRETQYF. CDR3 nucleotides: TGTGCCAGCAGCTTATCATACAGGAGGGAGACCCAGTACTTC.